One sample yielded the 21 T cell receptor beta chains listed below, sequenced in a study of T-cell memory formation after mild COVID-19. One entry per CDR3 protein, called by TCRdb with MiXCR from the 5' RACE reads. This table holds 150,000 to 200,000 distinct CDR3 sequences, roughly 20% found once. Material for sequencing was PBMCs or a T cell subset sorted from them (not recorded which). These receptors all come from a man between 18 and 29 years old who had mild COVID-19 (a few samples of this study predate the infection). Cell type and time point are not known.

In its sample, this clonotype was seen a few times. The V call is TRBV5-1, the J call TRBJ2-1, with TRBD1 matching 8 bases. Germline V CDR1 and CDR2: SGHRS, YFSETQ. V was clipped by 1 base and J by 5 bases; unmatched bases: 8. CDR3 length: 16 residues. The CDR3 DNA reads as TGCGCCAGCAGCTTGCGATCCGGGACAGGAAACAATGAGCAGTTCTTC. Amino acid sequence: CASSLRSGTGNNEQFF.

The genes are TRBV20-1 and TRBJ1-6; the D gene is possibly TRBD1 (6 bases). In germline, CDR1 is DFQATT, CDR2 SNEGSKA (reference sequence). The CDR3 totals 13 residues. V was trimmed by 3 bases and J by 6 bases, leaving 9 bases between them. The CDR3 protein is CSARDSSNSPLHF. CDR3 DNA sequence: TGCAGTGCTAGGGACAGTAGTAATTCACCCCTCCACTTT.

This clonotype was counted a few times. The chain links TRBV14 to TRBJ2-5; 10 nucleotides match TRBD1. Per the germline V gene, CDR1 is SGHDN and CDR2 is FVKESK. The V gene end was trimmed by 4 bases and the J gene end by 5 bases; junction bases not matched to a gene: 16. The CDR3 is made up of 18 amino acids. The CDR3 spells CASSPGLSGQGPDETQYF. CDR3 bases: TGTGCCAGCAGCCCTGGGTTGTCGGGACAGGGGCCCGATGAGACCCAGTACTTC.

The chain uses TRBV12-5 and TRBJ2-1, with 7 bases fitting TRBD1. Trimming cost V 1 base and J 9 bases; bases outside gene matches: 3. The CDR3 runs to 13 residues. Germline V CDR1 and CDR2: LGHNT, FRNRAP. In DNA, the CDR3 is TGTGCTAGTGGTTTGGCAAGGGGGCGTGAGCAGTTCTTC. Its protein product is CASGLARGREQFF. Drawing the rest from reference TRBV12-5 and TRBJ2-1, the complete variable domain is DARVTQTPRHKVTEMGQEVTMRCQPILGHNTVFWYRQTMMQGLELLAYFRNRAPLDDSGMPKDRFSAEMPDATLATLKIQPSEPRDSAVYFCASGLARGREQFFGPGTRLTVL.

This chain connects TRBV28 to TRBJ2-7; TRBD1 or TRBD2 may be the D gene (5 bases each). This CDR3 region has 15 residues. With 6 bases removed from V and 0 bases from J, the gap between germline ends came to 15 bases. CDR1 is MDHEN, CDR2 SYDVKM, per germline. DNA for the CDR3: TGTGCCAGCAGCGCCGGGGCAGCGGCCTCCTACGAGCAGTACGTC. This encodes CASSAGAAASYEQYV.

The CDR3 coding sequence is TGTGCCAGCAGTGAACTGGGTGTCGGGGAGCTGTTTTTT. Translation gives CASSELGVGELFF. The chain is built from TRBV2 and TRBJ2-2; D is ambiguous. Trimming cost V 2 bases and J 7 bases, with 8 bases left between them. Germline-derived CDR1 and CDR2 are SNHLY and FYNNEI. The CDR3 totals 13 residues.

The CDR3 here is CASSFRRMLGLYGYTF. In DNA form, the CDR3 reads TGTGCCAGCAGTTTTCGGCGGATGTTAGGACTCTATGGCTACACCTTC. This chain uses TRBV12-3 or TRBV12-4 with TRBJ1-2; no clear D. The CDR3 runs to 16 residues. The V end was cut by 3 bases, the J end by 4 bases, with 18 bases between.

Here the CDR3 DNA reads TGCAGCGTTGAATTGGCGGGTAGCAATGAGCAGTTCTTC. This codes for CSVELAGSNEQFF. V gene TRBV29-1 combines with J gene TRBJ2-1; maybe TRBD2 (5 bases). V lost 2 bases to trimming and J lost 6 bases, with 11 bases between them. CDR1 and CDR2 (germline): SQVTM, ANQGSEA. This CDR3 spans 13 amino acids.

The rearrangement links TRBV15 to TRBJ2-7; D ambiguous. The CDR3 has 12 amino acids. Germline CDR1 reads LNHNV; CDR2 reads YYDKDF (reference sequence). Trimming stripped 2 bases from V and 3 bases from J, with 5 bases between. Here the CDR3 reads CATSRHGYEQYF. DNA for the CDR3: TGTGCCACCAGCAGACATGGCTACGAGCAGTACTTC.

This clonotype came up a few times. This rearrangement joins TRBV6-2 or TRBV6-3 to TRBJ1-2, with unresolved D. The V end was cut by 2 bases, the J end by 4 bases, with 11 bases between. The CDR3 is 14 residues long. Germline V gives CDR1 MNHEY, CDR2 SVGEGT. Here the CDR3 reads CASSYRKEGYGYTF. The CDR3 DNA is TGTGCCAGCAGTTACCGGAAGGAAGGCTATGGCTACACCTTC.

The chain recombines TRBV7-9 with TRBJ1-1; the D is unclear. CDR1 and CDR2 from the germline V gene are SEHNR and FQNEAQ (reference sequence). Trimming left V 5 bases short and J 5 bases short, with 12 bases between. CDR3 length equals 13 residues. The CDR3 region has the DNA TGTGCCAGCAGCCCAATGCCGGGAACTGAAGCTTTCTTT. Its protein product is CASSPMPGTEAFF.

At least ten counts were recorded for this clonotype. V gene TRBV12-3 or TRBV12-4 combines with J gene TRBJ2-1, with D perhaps matching TRBD2 (6 bases). V was pared by 5 bases and J by 3 bases, with 17 bases between. The CDR3 spans 16 residues. CDR3 DNA: TGTGCCAGCAGTGGGGGGACGGGAAATCTCTACAATGAGCAGTTCTTC. Encoded protein: CASSGGTGNLYNEQFF.

This clonotype has just a few counts. The CDR3 sequence: CASSLGNMNTEAFF. The CDR3 nucleotides read TGTGCCAGCAGCTTAGGGAACATGAACACTGAAGCTTTCTTT. J is TRBJ1-1 and V is TRBV11-2, with D unclear. Germline assignment: CDR1 SGHAT and CDR2 FQNNGV. V gave up 1 base and J gave up 0 bases, with 6 bases separating them. The CDR3 has 14 residues.

The chain employs TRBV7-4 and TRBJ1-5; 7 nucleotides align to TRBD1. Unmatched junction bases numbered 11, after V lost 3 bases and J lost 0 bases. The CDR3 is 18 amino acids. The germline V gene has CDR1 SGHVT and CDR2 SQSDAQ. The CDR3 DNA sequence: TGTGCCAGCAGCTTCTGTGTTGACAGGGCCTTTAGCAATCAGCCCCAGCATTTT. Encoded protein: CASSFCVDRAFSNQPQHF.

The chain carries TRBV10-3 and TRBJ1-5; D is perhaps TRBD1 (6 bases). Germline values: CDR1 ENHRY, CDR2 SYGVKD. This CDR3 is built from 16 residues. V was trimmed by 0 bases and J by 5 bases, leaving 14 bases between them. The CDR3 spells CAISESSGTLHQPQHF. The DNA for the CDR3 is TGTGCCATCAGTGAGTCATCCGGGACACTACATCAGCCCCAGCATTTT.

This clonotype occurred a few times. The chain employs TRBV20-1 and TRBJ1-5; unclear D gene. CDR1 is DFQATT, CDR2 SNEGSKA, per germline (reference sequence). The CDR3 loop spans 13 amino acids. The V gene lost 6 bases and the J gene lost 0 bases, with 9 bases spanning the gap. The CDR3 spells CSARLYSNQPQHF. The DNA for the CDR3 is TGCAGTGCCCGCCTTTATAGCAATCAGCCCCAGCATTTT.

This chain uses TRBV5-6 with TRBJ2-1; D is possibly TRBD1 (6 bases). The V and J ends lost 2 bases and 7 bases respectively, with 13 bases between them. CDR3 length: 14 residues. Germline loops: CDR1 SGHDT, CDR2 YYEEEE. This chain's CDR3 is CASSFDRFSNEQFF. Here the CDR3 DNA reads TGTGCCAGCAGCTTCGACAGGTTTAGTAATGAGCAGTTCTTC.

The chain recombines TRBV29-1 with TRBJ1-1; D gene unclear. The CDR3 has 13 residues. Germline lookup yields CDR1 SQVTM and CDR2 ANQGSEA. V was pared by 5 bases and J by 3 bases, with 13 bases between. Written as DNA, the CDR3 is TGCAGCGTTACCAATCAAAGGGACACTGAAGCTTTCTTT. Its protein product is CSVTNQRDTEAFF.

In this sample, this clonotype turned up a few times. The CDR3 region has the DNA TGTGCCAGCGCCGGCCAGCGGGGGGGAGCCGGGGAGCTGTTTTTT. Translation gives CASAGQRGGAGELFF. The chain employs TRBV7-2 and TRBJ2-2; 10 nucleotides match TRBD2. The germline gives CDR1 SGHTA, CDR2 FQGNSA. J lost 6 bases, V lost 8 bases, and 9 bases had no gene match. The CDR3 spans 15 residues.

This clonotype has more than one count but fewer than ten. The CDR3, as DNA: TGTGCCAGCAGCCCGGGACTTTTCTCTGGGGCCAACGTCCTGACTTTC. It yields the protein CASSPGLFSGANVLTF. The chain employs TRBV7-9 and TRBJ2-6; D is possibly TRBD2 (6 bases). This CDR3 region has 16 residues. CDR1 and CDR2 (germline): SEHNR, FQNEAQ (reference sequence). The V end was cut by 5 bases, the J end by 0 bases, with 11 bases between.

This rearrangement joins TRBV7-2 to TRBJ2-2, with D maybe TRBD1 (7 bases). Germline V lookup: CDR1 SGHTA, CDR2 FQGNSA. The CDR3 consists of 15 residues. Trimming shortened V by 2 bases and J by 8 bases, and 15 bases separated the two germline ends. The CDR3 DNA sequence: TGTGCCAGCAGCTTATTACAGGGGAGGACGGGGGAGCTGTTTTTT. Its protein is CASSLLQGRTGELFF.